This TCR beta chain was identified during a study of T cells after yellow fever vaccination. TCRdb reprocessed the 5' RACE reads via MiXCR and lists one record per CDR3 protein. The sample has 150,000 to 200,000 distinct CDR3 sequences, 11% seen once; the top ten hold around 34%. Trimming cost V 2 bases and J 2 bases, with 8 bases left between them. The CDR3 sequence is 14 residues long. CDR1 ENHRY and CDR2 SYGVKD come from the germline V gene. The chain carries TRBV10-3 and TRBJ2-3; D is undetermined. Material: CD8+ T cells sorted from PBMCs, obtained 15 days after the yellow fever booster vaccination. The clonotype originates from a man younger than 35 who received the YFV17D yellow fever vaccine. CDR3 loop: CAISEKGTTDTQYF. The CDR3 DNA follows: TGTGCCATCAGTGAGAAGGGCACCACAGATACGCAGTATTTT.